This TCR beta chain was identified during a study of blood T cell repertoires in COVID-19. In the study overall: Donors in the United States, Italy and Spain gave samples during acute or convalescent COVID-19. T cells, B-cell-depleted T cells, or PBMCs supplied cDNA or gDNA.

The sample holds one count of this clone. Profiling relied on immunoSEQ multiplex PCR, and the TCRdb table lists in-frame clones only, not all of them. The data contain about 68,000 clones, roughly 79% of them singletons. The CDR3 extends over 15 amino acids. Trimming left V 4 bases short and J 10 bases short, with 22 bases between. From germline, CDR1 is KGHSH and CDR2 LQKENI. The receptor was derived from a woman in her sixties or seventies with acute or convalescent COVID-19. The sequencing sample was made of peripheral blood. V usage is TRBV18 and J usage is TRBJ1-1; D gene uncertain. The CDR3 sequence: CASSLDEIGSLVAFF. The CDR3, as DNA: TGTGCCAGCTCACTCGACGAGATCGGGTCCCTCGTAGCTTTCTTT. The full variable domain, in which reference TRBV18 and TRBJ1-1 provide the parts outside the CDR3, is NAGVMQNPRHLVRRRGQEARLRCSPMKGHSHVYWYRQLPEEGLKFMVYLQKENIIDESGMPKERFSAEFPKEGPSILRIQQVVRGDSAAYFCASSLDEIGSLVAFFGQGTRLTVV.